These T cell receptor beta chains were read from a single sample in a study of T cells after yellow fever vaccination. MiXCR, run by TCRdb on the 5' RACE reads, gives a single entry per CDR3 protein. The sample contains some 340,000 distinct CDR3 sequences, about 10% of which appear only once. This sample comprised CD4+ T cells sorted from PBMCs, obtained 45 days after the yellow fever booster vaccination. The receptors were sampled from a man between 18 and 29 years old who received the YFV17D yellow fever vaccine. Each CDR3 is given with its conserved first and last residue. Fields, in order: CDR3 DNA, CDR3 protein, J gene, V gene, D gene, clone size. A D gene is named only where the DNA matches it firmly. Size tells how often a clone was seen (once, few, many) or the class of an expanded clone, and some rows leave it out.

CDR3nt: TGTGCCAGCAGCTTGGACAGGGGGCTCTCACCCCTCCACTTT
CDR3aa: CASSLDRGLSPLHF
j_gene: TRBJ1-6
v_gene: TRBV5-4
d_gene: TRBD1
abundance: NA

CDR3nt: TGTGCCAGCAGCTTAGAGGCAGGGAAACAAGAGACCCAGTACTTC
CDR3aa: CASSLEAGKQETQYF
j_gene: TRBJ2-5
v_gene: TRBV13
d_gene: NA
abundance: NA

CDR3nt: TGCAGTGCCCTGGGAGGGGTTGGTGAAAAACTGTTTTTT
CDR3aa: CSALGGVGEKLFF
j_gene: TRBJ1-4
v_gene: TRBV20-1
d_gene: NA
abundance: few

CDR3nt: TGTGCCAGCAGCCGAGTAGCGGGGTACAATGAGCAGTTCTTC
CDR3aa: CASSRVAGYNEQFF
j_gene: TRBJ2-1
v_gene: TRBV3-1
d_gene: TRBD2
abundance: many

CDR3nt: TGTGCCAGCAGCTTGAACTCGGGCAATGAGCAGTTCTTC
CDR3aa: CASSLNSGNEQFF
j_gene: TRBJ2-1
v_gene: TRBV7-9
d_gene: NA
abundance: few

CDR3nt: TGTGCCAGCAGTGTCTCTCGTGTGGCGTCGGGTTCACCCCTCCACTTT
CDR3aa: CASSVSRVASGSPLHF
j_gene: TRBJ1-6
v_gene: TRBV2
d_gene: NA
abundance: NA

CDR3nt: TGCAGTGCTAGAGATACGTCTCTCCTACAGGGATTGTTCTTC
CDR3aa: CSARDTSLLQGLFF
j_gene: TRBJ2-1
v_gene: TRBV20-1
d_gene: NA
abundance: few

CDR3nt: TGCAGTGCTAGAGTCGGAGCACAGGGAACCGGGGAGCTGTTTTTT
CDR3aa: CSARVGAQGTGELFF
j_gene: TRBJ2-2
v_gene: TRBV20-1
d_gene: NA
abundance: NA

CDR3nt: TGTGCCAGCAGACTTGGACAGGTTGAGACCCAGTACTTC
CDR3aa: CASRLGQVETQYF
j_gene: TRBJ2-5
v_gene: TRBV6-2/TRBV6-3
d_gene: TRBD1
abundance: few

CDR3nt: TGCGCCAGCAGCCAAGACACCGGGGGGGGAGAGACCCAGTACTTC
CDR3aa: CASSQDTGGGETQYF
j_gene: TRBJ2-5
v_gene: TRBV4-3
d_gene: TRBD2
abundance: few

CDR3nt: TGTGCCAGTAGTATTCAGATGAACACTGAAGCTTTCTTT
CDR3aa: CASSIQMNTEAFF
j_gene: TRBJ1-1
v_gene: TRBV19
d_gene: NA
abundance: few

CDR3nt: TGTGCCAGCAGTCCGGGGACAGGCCATAGCTCCTACGAGCAGTACTTC
CDR3aa: CASSPGTGHSSYEQYF
j_gene: TRBJ2-7
v_gene: TRBV6-5
d_gene: TRBD1
abundance: few

CDR3nt: TGTGCCAGCAGTCCCAGCCACCAACTTGAAGCTTTCTTT
CDR3aa: CASSPSHQLEAFF
j_gene: TRBJ1-1
v_gene: TRBV12-3/TRBV12-4
d_gene: NA
abundance: few

CDR3nt: TGTGCCAGCAGCTTCGATAGCGGGGGGAAAAACACCGGGGAGCTGTTTTTT
CDR3aa: CASSFDSGGKNTGELFF
j_gene: TRBJ2-2
v_gene: TRBV5-4
d_gene: TRBD2
abundance: few

CDR3nt: TGTGCCAGCAGCCGACTAGCGGGGGAGGGAGATACGCAGTATTTT
CDR3aa: CASSRLAGEGDTQYF
j_gene: TRBJ2-3
v_gene: TRBV6-5
d_gene: TRBD2
abundance: few

CDR3nt: TGTGCCAGCAGCTCCCGACCGGGGACCCAGTACTTC
CDR3aa: CASSSRPGTQYF
j_gene: TRBJ2-5
v_gene: TRBV7-2
d_gene: NA
abundance: NA

CDR3nt: TGCGCCAGCAGCCAAGATCTGGCGGGGAGGACTTATGGCTACACCTTC
CDR3aa: CASSQDLAGRTYGYTF
j_gene: TRBJ1-2
v_gene: TRBV4-1
d_gene: NA
abundance: NA

CDR3nt: TGCAGCGTTGAAGATAAAATGGGGGCCCGGCTAGCTTTCTTT
CDR3aa: CSVEDKMGARLAFF
j_gene: TRBJ1-1
v_gene: TRBV29-1
d_gene: NA
abundance: few

CDR3nt: TGCAGTGCTAGAGGCCCGGACGGATTACAAGAGACCCAGTACTTC
CDR3aa: CSARGPDGLQETQYF
j_gene: TRBJ2-5
v_gene: TRBV20-1
d_gene: NA
abundance: few

CDR3nt: TGTGCCAGCAGCGTAGGCTTCGGGGGTTGGTTACATGGTGAGCAGTTCTTC
CDR3aa: CASSVGFGGWLHGEQFF
j_gene: TRBJ2-1
v_gene: TRBV9
d_gene: NA
abundance: NA

CDR3nt: TGTGCCAGCAGCGACGTAGCGGTCACAGATACGCAGTATTTT
CDR3aa: CASSDVAVTDTQYF
j_gene: TRBJ2-3
v_gene: TRBV4-2
d_gene: NA
abundance: few

CDR3nt: TGTGCCACTGCGACGGACAGCTCTGGAAACACCATATATTTT
CDR3aa: CATATDSSGNTIYF
j_gene: TRBJ1-3
v_gene: TRBV10-3
d_gene: NA
abundance: few

CDR3nt: TGTGCCAGCTCACCCGCAATGGATACGCAGTATTTT
CDR3aa: CASSPAMDTQYF
j_gene: TRBJ2-3
v_gene: TRBV18
d_gene: NA
abundance: NA

CDR3nt: TGTGCCAGCAGCTTAAACGGCGGAAACCAAGGCTACACCTTC
CDR3aa: CASSLNGGNQGYTF
j_gene: TRBJ1-2
v_gene: TRBV7-9
d_gene: NA
abundance: NA

CDR3nt: TGTGCCAGCAGTTTGAGAGTACTAGCCTTATCGGGTGAGCAGTTCTTC
CDR3aa: CASSLRVLALSGEQFF
j_gene: TRBJ2-1
v_gene: TRBV28
d_gene: NA
abundance: NA

CDR3nt: TGTGCCAGCAGCCGGGAAACTTCTAGCGGGGGGGGAACAGATACGCAGTATTTT
CDR3aa: CASSRETSSGGGTDTQYF
j_gene: TRBJ2-3
v_gene: TRBV7-2
d_gene: TRBD2
abundance: NA

CDR3nt: TGTGCCAGCAGCCTCACCCAGGGGCCCAACACCGGGGAGCTGTTTTTT
CDR3aa: CASSLTQGPNTGELFF
j_gene: TRBJ2-2
v_gene: TRBV7-6
d_gene: NA
abundance: few

CDR3nt: TGCGCCAGCAGCCAAGATATAGGGACCGCGGCCCTGCCCCAGCATTTT
CDR3aa: CASSQDIGTAALPQHF
j_gene: TRBJ1-5
v_gene: TRBV4-3
d_gene: NA
abundance: few

CDR3nt: TGTGCCAGCACTGGCTACACCTTC
CDR3aa: CASTGYTF
j_gene: TRBJ1-2
v_gene: TRBV25-1
d_gene: NA
abundance: few

CDR3nt: TGTGCCAGCAGTTCCAGGGCCAAAATCGTTCAGTACTTC
CDR3aa: CASSSRAKIVQYF
j_gene: TRBJ2-4
v_gene: TRBV6-2/TRBV6-3
d_gene: NA
abundance: few

CDR3nt: TGTGCCAGCAGCTTAGTGGGAGGCCAGCTCCAGAAGGAGACCCAGTACTTC
CDR3aa: CASSLVGGQLQKETQYF
j_gene: TRBJ2-5
v_gene: TRBV7-6
d_gene: NA
abundance: few

CDR3nt: TGTGCCAGCAGTTACCCGTGCGCGGGACTAGAATACGAGCAGTACTTC
CDR3aa: CASSYPCAGLEYEQYF
j_gene: TRBJ2-7
v_gene: TRBV6-9
d_gene: TRBD2
abundance: NA

CDR3nt: TGCAGTGCTCTCATCCCGGGACAGGGTGACACCGGGGAGCTGTTTTTT
CDR3aa: CSALIPGQGDTGELFF
j_gene: TRBJ2-2
v_gene: TRBV20-1
d_gene: TRBD1
abundance: NA

CDR3nt: TGTGCCAGCAGTTTAAGGGGGGTCCGAGGTGAGCAGTTCTTC
CDR3aa: CASSLRGVRGEQFF
j_gene: TRBJ2-1
v_gene: TRBV12-3/TRBV12-4
d_gene: NA
abundance: few

CDR3nt: TGTGCCAGCAGCTTGGGCAGGGTTAAAGATACGCAGTATTTT
CDR3aa: CASSLGRVKDTQYF
j_gene: TRBJ2-3
v_gene: TRBV5-4
d_gene: NA
abundance: NA

CDR3nt: TGTGCCAGCAGTTTAGAACGGGGGATTAGGCAGTATTTT
CDR3aa: CASSLERGIRQYF
j_gene: TRBJ2-3
v_gene: TRBV12-3/TRBV12-4
d_gene: NA
abundance: few

CDR3nt: TGCAGCGCCCGGTATGGGGGACAGGGGGCATACGAGCAGTACTTC
CDR3aa: CSARYGGQGAYEQYF
j_gene: TRBJ2-7
v_gene: TRBV29-1
d_gene: TRBD1
abundance: few

CDR3nt: TGCAGCGTTGGGAGCAACTATGGCTACACCTTC
CDR3aa: CSVGSNYGYTF
j_gene: TRBJ1-2
v_gene: TRBV29-1
d_gene: NA
abundance: few

CDR3nt: TGCGCCAGCAGCTTGGCACCCAGGGGAGGGACTGAAGCTTTCTTT
CDR3aa: CASSLAPRGGTEAFF
j_gene: TRBJ1-1
v_gene: TRBV5-1
d_gene: NA
abundance: NA

CDR3nt: TGTGCCAGCAGTTTACGGGGCACACCCCCACGCCAGCCCCAGCATTTT
CDR3aa: CASSLRGTPPRQPQHF
j_gene: TRBJ1-5
v_gene: TRBV12-3/TRBV12-4
d_gene: NA
abundance: few